This T cell receptor beta chain came from a study of blood T cell repertoires in COVID-19. Sequenced by immunoSEQ multiplex PCR; TCRdb stores in-frame clones only, minus some. The table includes a few hundred thousand clones, around 89% detected once. This clone was recorded many times. The germline V gene has CDR1 SGHTA and CDR2 FQGTGA. CDR3 size: 13 residues. V was clipped by 5 bases and J by 4 bases, with 11 bases between them. The sequence came from a woman between 55 and 75 years old with acute or convalescent COVID-19. The gene calls are TRBV7-3 and TRBJ1-1; a possible D gene is TRBD1 (6 bases). The specimen was peripheral blood. This chain's CDR3 is CASSQGTTTEAFF. CDR3 bases: TGTGCCAGCAGCCAGGGGACGACCACTGAAGCTTTCTTT.